Shown below are 17 T cell receptor beta chains from a single sample sequenced in a study of post-analysis software for immune sequencing data. Findings and limits, study-wide: Relative to controls, patients had several TRBV segments at higher frequency, with TRBV5-6, TRBV5-1 and TRBV20-1 among these.

These receptors lack a known antigen. Unique molecular identifiers were carried by the TCR beta cDNA libraries. Via MiXCR, TCRdb re-called the PCR reads, giving one row per CDR3 protein. The table has hundreds of thousands of distinct CDR3 sequences, about 32% seen once; the top ten hold 0.5% to 0.6%. Sequencing input: blood. The source is a girl aged 10 to 17 with multiple sclerosis.

This clonotype was seen many times. The rearrangement uses TRBV5-1 and TRBJ1-4, with 8 bases aligning to TRBD1. From germline, CDR1 is SGHRS and CDR2 YFSETQ. V was pared by 5 bases and J by 7 bases, with 10 bases of the junction left unmatched. This CDR3 contains 15 residues. CDR3 bases: TGCGCCAGCAGTCCCACAGGGGGACAGACTGAAAAACTGTTTTTT. Its protein product is CASSPTGGQTEKLFF.

This clonotype was detected a few times. The J gene is TRBJ2-3, the V gene TRBV20-1, with D hard to call. CDR3 length: 13 residues. Deletions cut 0 bases from V and 3 bases from J, with 7 bases between. Germline loops: CDR1 DFQATT, CDR2 SNEGSKA (reference sequence). The CDR3 nucleotides read TGCAGTGCTAGAGATTCAGAAACAGATACGCAGTATTTT. It codes for CSARDSETDTQYF.

The J gene is TRBJ2-2, the V gene TRBV4-3, with a weak D call TRBD2 (6 bases). This CDR3 spans 15 amino acids. Germline assignment: CDR1 LGHNA and CDR2 YSLEER. Trimming cost V 1 base and J 6 bases, with 12 bases left between them. The CDR3 DNA follows: TGCGCCAGCAGCCAAGCTCCAGGGAGGCCCGGGGAGCTGTTTTTT. Translating it yields CASSQAPGRPGELFF.

This chain links TRBV2 with TRBJ1-1, with no clear D. Looked up from germline, CDR1 is SNHLY and CDR2 is FYNNEI. Trimming shortened V by 8 bases and J by 1 base, and 11 bases separated the two germline ends. The length of the CDR3 is 13 residues. CDR3 DNA: TGTGCCAGCGATCGGGAATCGAACACTGAAGCTTTCTTT. Its protein product is CASDRESNTEAFF.

This clonotype has a handful of counts. CDR3 amino acids: CASSYSGQGSPFF. CDR3 nucleotides: TGTGCCAGCAGTTACTCGGGGCAGGGCAGTCCGTTCTTC. This chain joins TRBV6-5 and TRBJ2-1; a possible D gene is TRBD1 (5 bases). V shed 0 bases and J shed 15 bases, with 15 bases lying between them. This CDR3 has 13 residues. Germline lookup yields CDR1 MNHEY and CDR2 SVGAGI.

This clonotype was counted only a few times. The chain carries TRBV7-2 and TRBJ1-6; possibly TRBD1 for D (5 bases). Trimming pared 1 base from V and 8 bases from J, leaving 12 bases between. The CDR3 length is 15 residues. Per the germline V gene, CDR1 is SGHTA and CDR2 is FQGNSA. The CDR3 DNA is TGTGCCAGCAGCTTAGTTTGGGGGTCGGATTCACCCCTCCACTTT. This sequence encodes CASSLVWGSDSPLHF.

This rearrangement joins TRBV18 to TRBJ2-3; a possible D gene is TRBD1 (5 bases). This CDR3 contains 14 residues. The germline V and J ends were trimmed by 1 base and 4 bases, with 9 bases remaining between them. CDR1 and CDR2 (germline): KGHSH, LQKENI. CDR3 region: CASSPQGHSDTQYF. The CDR3, as DNA: TGTGCCAGCTCACCACAGGGGCATTCAGATACGCAGTATTTT. Full variable domain (rest looked up from reference TRBV18 and TRBJ2-3): NAGVMQNPRHLVRRRGQEARLRCSPMKGHSHVYWYRQLPEEGLKFMVYLQKENIIDESGMPKERFSAEFPKEGPSILRIQQVVRGDSAAYFCASSPQGHSDTQYFGPGTRLTVL.

This clonotype showed up just a few times. This chain connects TRBV3-1 to TRBJ1-5; D is unresolved. The CDR3 loop spans 14 amino acids. The germline V and J ends were trimmed by 4 bases and 5 bases, with 12 bases remaining between them. Looked up from germline, CDR1 is LGHDT and CDR2 is YNNKEL (reference sequence). The CDR3 DNA sequence: TGTGCCAGCAGCCTGGTAGGCGCGGATCAGCCCCAGCATTTT. This translates into CASSLVGADQPQHF.

This clonotype occurred a few times. The gene calls are TRBV7-2 and TRBJ1-2; the match to TRBD1 covers 8 bases. Germline CDR1 and CDR2: SGHTA and FQGNSA. The CDR3 consists of 13 residues. Trimming removed 5 bases from V and 6 bases from J; junction bases left unmatched: 5. CDR3 amino acids: CASSTGQGHGYTF. Written as DNA, the CDR3 is TGTGCCAGCAGCACCGGACAGGGACATGGCTACACCTTC. Complete variable domain (other parts from reference TRBV7-2 and TRBJ1-2): GAGVSQSPSNKVTEKGKDVELRCDPISGHTALYWYRQSLGQGLEFLIYFQGNSAPDKSGLPSDRFSAERTGGSVSTLTIQRTQQEDSAVYLCASSTGQGHGYTFGSGTRLTVV.

This clonotype was observed a few times. The V gene is TRBV29-1, the J gene TRBJ2-1; 8 bases fit TRBD2. V dropped 5 bases and J dropped 8; count of bases not matched to a gene: 8. The length of the CDR3 is 13 residues. Per germline, CDR1 SQVTM and CDR2 ANQGSEA. This CDR3 reads CSVRSGSVYEQFF. CDR3 in DNA: TGCAGCGTTCGAAGCGGGAGTGTCTATGAGCAGTTCTTC.

This chain connects TRBV27 to TRBJ1-5, with 9 nucleotides matching TRBD1. Germline CDR1 MNHEY, CDR2 SMNVEV (reference sequence). There are 16 residues in the CDR3. With 4 bases clipped from V and 4 bases from J, the junction kept 8 bases outside the gene matches. The CDR3 nucleotides read TGTGCCAGCAGTTCCCACCGGGACAGGGTTAATCAGCCCCAGCATTTT. Its translation: CASSSHRDRVNQPQHF.

There are a few counts of this clonotype. The CDR3 DNA follows: TGCAGTGGAACAAGACTAGCGGGAAGCTCCTACAATGAGCAGTTCTTC. It translates to CSGTRLAGSSYNEQFF. The V and J genes are TRBV20-1 and TRBJ2-1; the match to TRBD2 covers 11 bases. Germline lookup yields CDR1 DFQATT and CDR2 SNEGSKA (reference sequence). With 7 bases clipped from V and 0 bases from J, the junction kept 8 bases outside the gene matches. This CDR3 region has 16 residues.

This clonotype was recorded a few times. In DNA, the CDR3 is TGCGCCAGCAGCCGGTTACAGGGGTCCAAGAGGGAAAAACTGTTTTTT. This gives the protein CASSRLQGSKREKLFF. This chain joins TRBV4-1 and TRBJ1-4; 7 bases are shared with TRBD1. Germline V lookup: CDR1 MGHRA, CDR2 YSYEKL. J gave up 8 bases and V 4 bases, and 13 bases lay outside the gene matches. CDR3 length: 16 amino acids.

This clonotype has a handful of counts. The chain recombines TRBV5-1 with TRBJ2-6, with 12 positions matching TRBD1. V lost 4 bases, J lost 2 bases, and 7 bases stayed unmatched. The CDR3 has 18 residues. Germline lookup yields CDR1 SGHRS and CDR2 YFSETQ. In nucleotides, the CDR3 is TGCGCCAGCAGCCAGGGGACAGGGGGCGCACCTGGGGCCAACGTCCTGACTTTC. Protein sequence: CASSQGTGGAPGANVLTF.

The chain couples TRBV7-8 to TRBJ2-7; TRBD1 might be the D (6 bases). The length of the CDR3 is 14 residues. The germline CDR1 and CDR2 sequences are SGHVS and FQNEAQ. Trimming removed 3 bases at V and 2 bases at J, with 11 bases between. CDR3 bases: TGTGCCAGCAGCTTCGACAGGTTTGCCTACGAGCAGTACTTC. Its protein product is CASSFDRFAYEQYF.

The chain uses TRBV19 and TRBJ1-1; 10 nucleotides agree with TRBD1. The length of the CDR3 is 13 residues. Trimming cost V 8 bases and J 4 bases; bases outside gene matches: 4. Germline CDR1 is LNHDA and CDR2 is SQIVND (reference sequence). The chain's CDR3 is CASRTGGGTEAFF. The CDR3 bases are TGTGCCAGTCGGACAGGGGGAGGCACTGAAGCTTTCTTT. Looking up the rest from reference TRBV19 and TRBJ1-1 gives the full variable domain: DGGITQSPKYLFRKEGQNVTLSCEQNLNHDAMYWYRQDPGQGLRLIYYSQIVNDFQKGDIAEGYSVSREKKESFPLTVTSAQKNPTAFYLCASRTGGGTEAFFGQGTRLTVV.

This clonotype was picked up a small number of times. The V gene is TRBV20-1, the J gene TRBJ2-7; maybe TRBD1 (6 bases). The CDR3 loop spans 14 amino acids. Germline V gives CDR1 DFQATT, CDR2 SNEGSKA (reference sequence). Trimming pared 3 bases from V and 9 bases from J, leaving 21 bases between. This CDR3 reads CSASQNSQGIGQYF. For the CDR3, the DNA is TGCAGTGCTAGTCAAAATAGTCAGGGGATCGGGCAGTACTTC.